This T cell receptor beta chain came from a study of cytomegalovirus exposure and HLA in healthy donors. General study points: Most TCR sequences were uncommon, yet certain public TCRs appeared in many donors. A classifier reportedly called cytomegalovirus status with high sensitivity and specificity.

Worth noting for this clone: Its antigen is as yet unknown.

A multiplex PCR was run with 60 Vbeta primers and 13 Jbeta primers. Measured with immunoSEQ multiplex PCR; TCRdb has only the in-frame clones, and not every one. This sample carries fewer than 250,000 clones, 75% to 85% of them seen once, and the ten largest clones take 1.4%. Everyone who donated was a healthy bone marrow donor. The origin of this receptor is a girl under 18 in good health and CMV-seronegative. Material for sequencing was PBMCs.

DNA for the CDR3: TGCGCCAGCAGCCCGGCAGGGACAGGGGGAAATTCACCCCTCCACTTT. It yields the protein CASSPAGTGGNSPLHF. V usage is TRBV5-1 and J usage is TRBJ1-6; TRBD1 agrees at 11 bases. Trimming took 4 bases from V and 7 from J; bases not matched to a gene: 7. Germline CDR1 is SGHRS and CDR2 is YFSETQ. The CDR3 loop spans 16 amino acids.